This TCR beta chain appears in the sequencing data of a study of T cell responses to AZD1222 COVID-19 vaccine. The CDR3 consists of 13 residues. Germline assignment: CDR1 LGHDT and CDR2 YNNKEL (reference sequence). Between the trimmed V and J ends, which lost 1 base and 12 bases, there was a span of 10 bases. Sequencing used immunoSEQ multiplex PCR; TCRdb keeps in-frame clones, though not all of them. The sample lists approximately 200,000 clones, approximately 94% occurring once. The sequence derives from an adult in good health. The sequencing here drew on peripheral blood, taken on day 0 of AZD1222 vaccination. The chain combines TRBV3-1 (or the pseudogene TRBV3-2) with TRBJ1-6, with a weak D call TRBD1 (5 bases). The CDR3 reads CASSQGGGIPLHF. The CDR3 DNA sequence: TGTGCCAGCAGCCAAGGGGGCGGTATACCCCTCCACTTT.